The sample holds a few counts of the clone carrying this TCR beta chain. Its antigen remains unidentified. With 4 bases removed from V and 5 bases from J, the gap between germline ends came to 12 bases. Germline values: CDR1 MNHEY, CDR2 SVGAGI. CDR3 length: 15 amino acids. Sequenced by immunoSEQ multiplex PCR; TCRdb stores in-frame clones only, minus some. The sample records 2 million to 2.5 million clones, under 97% being singletons. The data derive from a study of shared clonotypes between healthy human individuals. The overall study: With ages of 18 to 49, the donors were a couple of women and three men.

There were no recent acute infections or vaccinations among the donors, who were healthy HIV-negative adults. Overall study results and limits: Memory subsets generally showed smaller estimated richness than naive subsets did.

The specimen was naive CD4+ T cells sorted from blood. Subset: CD45RA+ positively selected. V is TRBV6-5 and J is TRBJ1-6; possibly TRBD1 for D (6 bases). The TCR comes from a man younger than 35 in good health. The CDR3 region has the DNA TGTGCCAGCAGTTCGAGGGGGGGAGATAATTCACCCCTCCACTTT. This sequence encodes CASSSRGGDNSPLHF.